The 11 T cell receptor beta chains in this list originate from one sample, sequenced in a study of Ad26.COV2.S vaccination and SARS-CoV-2 variants. Specified treatment: 15 to 20 received Ad26.COV2.S at low or high dose, single or two shots; 5 received placebo; per-sample allocation not given. Day 63 following the first vaccine or placebo injection was when the samples were taken. Libraries were prepared by immunoSEQ multiplex PCR; TCRdb keeps only in-frame clonotypes and omits some of them. This sample has under 500,000 clones; 92% occur once, and the top ten carry around 1.8%. This specimen consisted of peripheral blood, obtained in a trial of Ad26.COV2.S vaccine versus placebo. All receptors derive from a person aged 18-60 years who received the Ad26.COV2.S COVID-19 vaccine or a placebo.

V usage is TRBV4-3 and J usage is TRBJ1-4; D uncertain. Germline V gene data show CDR1 as LGHNA and CDR2 as YSLEER. The CDR3 is made up of 18 amino acids. V dropped 0 bases and J dropped 7 bases, with 21 bases sitting between them. CDR3 residues: CASSQEPPPRSGVEKLFF. The CDR3 DNA reads as TGCGCCAGCAGCCAAGAACCCCCCCCGCGGTCCGGGGTTGAAAAACTGTTTTTT.

The chain carries TRBV7-8 and TRBJ1-2; D is possibly TRBD1 (5 bases). V was cut by 1 base and J by 9 bases, with 21 bases left in between. CDR1 is SGHVS and CDR2 is FQNEAQ in the germline V gene. The CDR3 spans 16 residues. The CDR3 DNA reads as TGTGCCAGCAGCTTAGAGTTTAGGGGAGGGAGAGTTAGCTACACCTTC. Amino acids: CASSLEFRGGRVSYTF.

The rearrangement joins TRBV4-1 to TRBJ2-1, with 7 bases aligning to TRBD2. CDR3 length: 16 amino acids. V dropped 1 base and J dropped 4; count of bases not matched to a gene: 7. In germline, CDR1 is MGHRA, CDR2 YSYEKL. In DNA form, the CDR3 reads TGCGCCAGCAGCCAAGTCTTGAGCGGGGTTTACAATGAGCAGTTCTTC. Translation: CASSQVLSGVYNEQFF.

The V gene is TRBV5-8, the J gene TRBJ2-5; 9 bases fit TRBD1. CDR1 is SGHTS and CDR2 is YDEGEE in the germline V gene. CDR3 length: 17 residues. Germline trimming cut 4 bases from V and 5 bases from J; bases unmatched to any gene: 15. This CDR3 reads CASSRGQGQPHGETQYF. In DNA form, the CDR3 reads TGTGCCAGCAGCAGGGGACAGGGACAGCCCCATGGGGAGACCCAGTACTTC.

This rearrangement joins TRBV7-9 to TRBJ2-5; no firm D call. CDR1 is SEHNR and CDR2 is FQNEAQ in the germline V gene (reference sequence). The V gene lost 1 base and the J gene lost 2 bases, with 8 bases spanning the gap. The CDR3 sequence is 14 residues long. The CDR3 is CASSLVPEQETQYF. CDR3 coding DNA: TGTGCCAGCAGCTTAGTCCCCGAACAAGAGACCCAGTACTTC. Combining the CDR3 with reference TRBV7-9 and TRBJ2-5 gives the whole variable domain DTGVSQNPRHKITKRGQNVTFRCDPISEHNRLYWYRQTLGQGPEFLTYFQNEAQLEKSRLLSDRFSAERPKGSFSTLEIQRTEQGDSAMYLCASSLVPEQETQYFGPGTRLLVL.

V is TRBV30 and J is TRBJ1-1, with D uncertain. Germline V gene data show CDR1 as GTSNPN and CDR2 as SVGIG (reference sequence). Trimming took off 2 bases at V and 4 bases at J, with 5 bases between the two ends. This CDR3 has 11 residues. CDR3 DNA: TGTGCCTGGAGTCGGAGCACTGAAGCTTTCTTT. Translating it yields CAWSRSTEAFF.

A single count supports this clone. This rearrangement joins TRBV4-3 to TRBJ2-1; 16 bases line up with TRBD2. Trimming removed 5 bases from V and 7 bases from J; junction bases left unmatched: 14. Germline values: CDR1 LGHNA, CDR2 YSLEER. This CDR3 is 19 amino acids long. DNA of the CDR3: TGCGCCAGCAGCGGGTTCCTCGGGACTAGCGGGGGGGCAAGAAATGAGCAGTTCTTC. This translates into CASSGFLGTSGGARNEQFF.

The chain combines TRBV7-2 with TRBJ2-3; D perhaps matches TRBD1 (5 bases). This CDR3 spans 17 amino acids. CDR1 is SGHTA and CDR2 is FQGNSA in the germline V gene. V dropped 6 bases and J dropped 0 bases, with 19 bases sitting between them. The CDR3 loop is CASRKTLDIISTDTQYF. CDR3 nucleotide sequence: TGTGCCAGCAGGAAAACTTTGGACATAATTAGCACAGATACGCAGTATTTT.

The chain joins TRBV12-3 or TRBV12-4 to TRBJ2-7, with TRBD2 as a possible D gene (6 bases). The CDR3 extends over 13 amino acids. Trimming took off 10 bases at V and 1 base at J, with 14 bases between the two ends. CDR3 nucleotide sequence: TGTGCCACCGGGAGACTCGGTTCCTACGAGCAGTACTTC. Protein: CATGRLGSYEQYF.

The chain is built from TRBV7-2 and TRBJ1-1; no clear D gene. The germline V and J ends were trimmed by 1 base and 2 bases, with 11 bases remaining between them. The CDR3 is made up of 15 amino acids. Germline V gene sequence: CDR1 SGHTA, CDR2 FQGNSA. CDR3 protein: CASSLGLPGNTEAFF. CDR3 DNA: TGTGCCAGCAGCTTAGGTCTTCCGGGAAACACTGAAGCTTTCTTT.

In its sample, this clone was seen once. The chain carries TRBV6-2 or TRBV6-3 and TRBJ2-3; TRBD2 is a possible D gene (5 bases). Trimming stripped 0 bases from V and 5 bases from J, with 18 bases between. CDR3 length: 17 residues. Germline CDR1 and CDR2: MNHEY and SVGEGT. The CDR3: CASSYSSTASLLDTQYF. CDR3 bases: TGTGCCAGCAGTTACTCCTCCACAGCTAGCCTCTTAGATACGCAGTATTTT.